This TCR beta chain originates from a study of OX40 agonist ivuxolimab in advanced cancers. General observations from the study: Average numbers of expanded clones were greater in CD8+ T cells than in CD4+.

At cycle 4 day 1, cycle 7 day 1, and baseline, blood was sampled. Trimming pared 5 bases from V and 6 bases from J, leaving 16 bases between. CDR1 and CDR2 from the germline V gene are KGHSH and LQKENI. The CDR3 has 14 residues. Remarks on this clone: What it recognizes is unknown.

Repertoires were generated with immunoSEQ multiplex PCR, while TCRdb's copy carries only in-frame clones and drops some. The sample gives approximately 77,000 clones, approximately 85% of which show up once; 2% to 2.5% is in the top ten. This chain connects TRBV18 to TRBJ1-2, with a weak D call TRBD1 (5 bases). Material: CD4+ or CD8+ T cells sorted from blood, obtained in a trial of the OX40 agonist ivuxolimab. The clonotype was recovered from an adult with an advanced solid tumor such as melanoma, head and neck, liver or kidney cancer. The CDR3 protein is CASSRQGGTDGYTF. CDR3 bases: TGTGCCAGCTCAAGGCAAGGAGGGACGGATGGCTACACCTTC.